A selection of T cell receptor beta chains follows, all from one sample in a study of Ad26.COV2.S vaccination and SARS-CoV-2 variants. The assay was immunoSEQ multiplex PCR, and TCRdb's table has in-frame clones only and misses some. Of approximately 340,000 clones in the sample, about 90% are singletons; the top ten hold 3% to 4%. Here the sequenced sample was peripheral blood, taken after recovery from COVID-19. These receptors all stem from a human donor who had recovered from COVID-19. CDR3s include the opening cysteine and the closing phenylalanine or tryptophan. D genes are given only for firm matches. Not all rows give a size; the values are once, few, many and, for expanded clones, a class.

j_gene | abundance | v_gene | d_gene | CDR3nt | CDR3aa
TRBJ2-3 | . | TRBV11-2 | TRBD2 | TGTGCCAGCAGCATAGGAAGCGGGGGGGCTCTGGATACGCAGTATTTT | CASSIGSGGALDTQYF
TRBJ1-2 | . | TRBV29-1 | TRBD1 | TGCAGCGTTAAAACACCGGGACAGGAGTCGGGTGGCTACACCTTC | CSVKTPGQESGGYTF
TRBJ2-5 | . | TRBV7-8 | TRBD2 | TGTGCCAGCAGCTTATTAGGGACTAGCGGGGGCGGAGAGACCCAGTACTTC | CASSLLGTSGGGETQYF
TRBJ1-2 | . | TRBV7-9 | . | TGTGCCAGCAGTTCTACAGGTTCCGCTGGCTACACCTTC | CASSSTGSAGYTF
TRBJ2-2 | . | TRBV12-2 | . | TGTGCAAGTCGCTTGGGGTACGGGGAGCTGTTTTTT | CASRLGYGELFF
TRBJ1-2 | . | TRBV2 | . | TGTGCCAGCAGTGTATCCCAGGGACATGGCTACACCTTC | CASSVSQGHGYTF
TRBJ2-2 | few | TRBV7-2 | TRBD2 | TGTGCCAGCAGGACTAGCGGGGTGCCCGGGGAGCTGTTTTTT | CASRTSGVPGELFF
TRBJ1-2 | . | TRBV6-4 | . | TGTGCCAGCAGTGACTCCCTTTTCTCCGACTATGGCTACACCTTC | CASSDSLFSDYGYTF
TRBJ2-3 | once | TRBV4-3 | . | TGCGCCAGCAGCCAAGATCTCCCCACAGATACGCAGTATTTT | CASSQDLPTDTQYF
TRBJ2-7 | . | TRBV2 | . | TGTGCCAGCAGTGACACGAGACCAGGACAGCCGTATTACTTC | CASSDTRPGQPYYF
TRBJ1-5 | . | TRBV11-3 | . | TGTGCCAGCAGCTTAGGACAGGCCTATAGCAATCAGCCCCAGCATTTT | CASSLGQAYSNQPQHF
TRBJ2-1 | . | TRBV6-2/TRBV6-3 | . | TGTGCCAGCAGTTATGAAGGGGAGGTGAATGAGCAGTTCTTC | CASSYEGEVNEQFF
TRBJ1-6 | few | TRBV4-1 | . | TGCGCCAGCAGCCAAGATACCAGGGCGGGTCATTCACCCCTCCACTTT | CASSQDTRAGHSPLHF
TRBJ2-5 | . | TRBV5-1 | . | TGCGCCAGCAGCTTGTGGGGCCGAGAGACCCAGTACTTC | CASSLWGRETQYF
TRBJ2-1 | . | TRBV6-5 | . | TGTGCCAGCAGTTACTCGGGCAGGGTGAGATACAATGAGCAGTTCTTC | CASSYSGRVRYNEQFF
TRBJ1-1 | . | TRBV5-1 | . | TGCGCCAGCAGCTTGGCAGGGAATTCTGAAGCTTTCTTT | CASSLAGNSEAFF
TRBJ1-1 | . | TRBV29-1 | . | TGCAGCGTCCAAGGGGCAGGGAGGAGAGCTGAAGCTTTCTTT | CSVQGAGRRAEAFF
TRBJ1-2 | few | TRBV2 | . | TGTGCCAGCAGAAACGTAGGGGCAGCTTCTTATGGCTACACCTTC | CASRNVGAASYGYTF
TRBJ2-2 | . | TRBV9 | . | TGTGCCAGCAGCGTAGTGGTTAGCACCGGGGAGCTGTTTTTT | CASSVVVSTGELFF
TRBJ2-5 | . | TRBV2 | . | TGTGCCAGCAGTAGCCAGCCGATAACCCAGTACTTC | CASSSQPITQYF
TRBJ2-6 | . | TRBV10-3 | . | TGTGCCATGGGGGACTCTGGGGCCAACGTCCTGACTTTC | CAMGDSGANVLTF
TRBJ2-5 | . | TRBV6-5 | . | TGTGCCAGCATGGTAACCGGTCCGCGGGAGACCCAGTACTTC | CASMVTGPRETQYF
TRBJ1-6 | . | TRBV19 | . | TGTGCCAGTAGTCGGGGGGTTGATTCACCCCTCCACTTT | CASSRGVDSPLHF
TRBJ1-2 | . | TRBV3-1/TRBV3-2 | . | TGTGCCAGCAGCCCCTCCGATGGACAGTTAGCTAACTATGGCTACACCTTC | CASSPSDGQLANYGYTF
TRBJ2-2 | . | TRBV6-1 | . | TGTGCCAGCAGTGATTCAGACCCCATGGAGCTGTTTTTT | CASSDSDPMELFF
TRBJ2-7 | . | TRBV4-3 | . | TGCGCCAGCAGCCAACGCTCGGGCGGACGCTACGAGCAGTACTTC | CASSQRSGGRYEQYF
TRBJ2-1 | . | TRBV6-1 | . | TGTGCCAGCAGTGAAGCAGGGCCTCCCCGTGAGCAGTTCTTC | CASSEAGPPREQFF
TRBJ2-4 | . | TRBV7-3 | . | TGTGCCAGCAGCTTCCTAGAGAGGGCCAAAAACATTCAGTACTTC | CASSFLERAKNIQYF
TRBJ1-4 | . | TRBV6-5 | . | TGTGCCAGCAGGGGGGGAGGGATTAATGAAAAACTGTTTTTT | CASRGGGINEKLFF
TRBJ2-3 | . | TRBV3-1/TRBV3-2 | TRBD2 | TGTGCCAGCAGCCAGACACTAGCGGGGGTAACAGATACGCAGTATTTT | CASSQTLAGVTDTQYF
TRBJ2-2 | . | TRBV11-2 | . | TGTGCCAGCAGCTTGGCCCGCACCGGGGAGCTGTTTTTT | CASSLARTGELFF
TRBJ1-2 | . | TRBV4-1 | . | TGCGCCAGCAGCCAAAATCCCCGGGTGGGGGGCTACACCTTC | CASSQNPRVGGYTF
TRBJ2-2 | . | TRBV30 | TRBD2 | TGTGCCTGGAGTGTCTGTAGCGGGGGGGCGGACACCGGGGAGCTGTTTTTT | CAWSVCSGGADTGELFF
TRBJ1-5 | . | TRBV2 | . | TGTGCCAGCAGTGCTTTTTCAGGAGTTGGTAGCAATCAGCCCCAGCATTTT | CASSAFSGVGSNQPQHF
TRBJ2-7 | once | TRBV5-1 | . | TGCGCCAGCAGCTCCTATCCGCAGGGGCTCGAGCAGTACTTC | CASSSYPQGLEQYF
TRBJ1-2 | . | TRBV11-2 | . | TGTGCCAGCAGCCGCGAGGACTATGGCTACACCTTC | CASSREDYGYTF
TRBJ2-3 | . | TRBV9 | . | TGTGCCAGCAGCGTAGGTGTTCCGACCACAGATACGCAGTATTTT | CASSVGVPTTDTQYF
TRBJ2-3 | . | TRBV5-1 | . | TGCGCCAGCAGCTTGGCGCCCCTGTCGGGGGTGAGCACAGATACGCAGTATTTT | CASSLAPLSGVSTDTQYF
TRBJ2-2 | . | TRBV9 | . | TGTGCCAGCAGCCCCTTGGTTGGGGCCGTCACCGACACCGGGGAGCTGTTTTTT | CASSPLVGAVTDTGELFF
TRBJ2-5 | . | TRBV3-1/TRBV3-2 | TRBD2 | TGTGCCAGCAGCCAAGTTGGCCGGGGGGACCAAGAGACCCAGTACTTC | CASSQVGRGDQETQYF
TRBJ1-3 | . | TRBV10-3 | . | TGTGCCATCAGTGTCCAGTTGGGGGCAGGAAACACCATATATTTT | CAISVQLGAGNTIYF
TRBJ2-7 | . | TRBV7-2 | . | TGTGCCAGCAGCTTAGGAGGCACCTCCTACGAGCAGTACTTC | CASSLGGTSYEQYF
TRBJ2-7 | . | TRBV7-2 | . | TGTGCCAGCAGCTTAGGCTACTCCTACGAGCAGTACTTC | CASSLGYSYEQYF
TRBJ2-5 | . | TRBV5-8 | TRBD2 | TGTGCCAGCAGCCTGGGACTAGCGGGGGGCCTCCAAGAGACCCAGTACTTC | CASSLGLAGGLQETQYF
TRBJ2-3 | . | TRBV6-2/TRBV6-3 | TRBD2 | TGTGCCAGCAGTTACGGCGTGGCGGGGGGGATCACAGATACGCAGTATTTT | CASSYGVAGGITDTQYF
TRBJ1-2 | . | TRBV2 | TRBD1 | TGTGCCAGCAGCCTGGGACAGCTTAACTATGGCTACACCTTC | CASSLGQLNYGYTF
TRBJ2-7 | few | TRBV7-9 | TRBD1 | TGTGCCAGCAGCGCACCGGACAGGCCCGTCTACGAGCAGTACTTC | CASSAPDRPVYEQYF
TRBJ2-1 | . | TRBV2 | TRBD2 | TGTGCCAGCAGTGCACGGGGGAGCGGGGGCTACAATGAGCAGTTCTTC | CASSARGSGGYNEQFF
TRBJ2-3 | once | TRBV28 | TRBD1 | TGTGCCAGCAGTTACGACAGGGGCACAGATACGCAGTATTTT | CASSYDRGTDTQYF
TRBJ1-3 | . | TRBV6-1 | TRBD1 | TGTGCCAGCAGTGAGGACAGGGTTGGAAACACCATATATTTT | CASSEDRVGNTIYF
TRBJ1-5 | . | TRBV4-1 | . | TGCGCCAGCAGCCAAGACCGGGGAAGCAATCAGCCCCAGCATTTT | CASSQDRGSNQPQHF